Sequencing of this T cell receptor (beta chain) was carried out in a study of T cells after yellow fever vaccination. V shed 2 bases and J 4 bases; nucleotides not matched to a gene: 8. This CDR3 is 16 amino acids long. Germline-derived CDR1 and CDR2 are SGHTA and FQGNSA. As to this clonotype: Its antigen remains unidentified.

Whole-study results and caveats: Weaker overall was a secondary response that nonetheless peaked faster, on day 5 versus 15. After the booster, 96% of CD4 and 88% of CD8 primary-response clones were re-detected.

Template switching with 5'RACE generated the TCR cDNA and added a universal primer site and UMIs. In TCRdb, the 5' RACE reads were re-called with MiXCR into one record per CDR3 protein. This table has about 350,000 distinct CDR3 sequences, around 10% appearing once. The sample in question was PBMCs, obtained on the day of the first yellow fever vaccination. The receptor's source is a man aged 18 to 30 who received the YFV17D yellow fever vaccine. The rearrangement links TRBV7-2 to TRBJ2-1; TRBD1 matches 7 bases. CDR3 residues: CASSLKLTGSYNEQFF. The CDR3 DNA follows: TGTGCCAGCAGCTTAAAGTTGACAGGGTCGTACAATGAGCAGTTCTTC.